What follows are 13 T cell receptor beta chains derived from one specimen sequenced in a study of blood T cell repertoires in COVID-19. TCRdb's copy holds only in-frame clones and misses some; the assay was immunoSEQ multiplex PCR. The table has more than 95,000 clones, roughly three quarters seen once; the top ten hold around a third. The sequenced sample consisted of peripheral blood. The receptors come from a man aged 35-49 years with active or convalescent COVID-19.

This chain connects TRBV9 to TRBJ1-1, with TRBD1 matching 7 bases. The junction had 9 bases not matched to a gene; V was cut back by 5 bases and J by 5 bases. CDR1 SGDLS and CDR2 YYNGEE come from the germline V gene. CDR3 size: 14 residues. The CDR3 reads CASRQGEGSTEAFF. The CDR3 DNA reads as TGTGCCAGCAGGCAGGGGGAAGGGTCGACTGAAGCTTTCTTT.

Written as DNA, the CDR3 is TGCGCCAGCAGCTGGACAGGGGGAAACTATGGCTACACCTTC. Its translation: CASSWTGGNYGYTF. The chain links TRBV5-1 to TRBJ1-2; TRBD1 agrees at 10 bases. The V gene end was trimmed by 3 bases and the J gene end by 2 bases; junction bases not matched to a gene: 1. CDR3 length: 14 amino acids. Germline CDR1 is SGHRS and CDR2 is YFSETQ.

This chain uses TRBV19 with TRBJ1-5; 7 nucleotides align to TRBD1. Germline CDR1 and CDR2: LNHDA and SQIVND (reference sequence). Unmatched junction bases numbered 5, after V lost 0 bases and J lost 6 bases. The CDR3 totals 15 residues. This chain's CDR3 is CASSIEGAGGQPQHF. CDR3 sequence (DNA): TGTGCCAGTAGTATAGAAGGGGCAGGGGGTCAGCCCCAGCATTTT.

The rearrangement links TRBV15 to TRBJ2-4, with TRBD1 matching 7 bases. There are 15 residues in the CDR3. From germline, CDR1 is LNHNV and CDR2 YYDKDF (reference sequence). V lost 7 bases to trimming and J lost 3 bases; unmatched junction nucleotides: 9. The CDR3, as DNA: TGTGCCACCAACAGGGGCCTAGGGGACAAAAACATTCAGTACTTC. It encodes CATNRGLGDKNIQYF.

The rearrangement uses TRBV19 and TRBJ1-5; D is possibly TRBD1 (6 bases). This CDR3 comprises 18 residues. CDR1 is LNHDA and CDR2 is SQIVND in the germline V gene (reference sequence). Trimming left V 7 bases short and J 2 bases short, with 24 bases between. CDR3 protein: CASTNMARGGQGNQPQHF. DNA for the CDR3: TGTGCCAGTACCAATATGGCACGCGGGGGGCAAGGCAATCAGCCCCAGCATTTT.

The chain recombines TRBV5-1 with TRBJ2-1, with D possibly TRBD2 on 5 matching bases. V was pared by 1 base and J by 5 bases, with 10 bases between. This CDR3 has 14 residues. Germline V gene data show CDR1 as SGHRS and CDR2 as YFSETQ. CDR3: CASSLYSDHNEQFF. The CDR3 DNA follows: TGCGCCAGCAGCTTGTATAGCGACCACAATGAGCAGTTCTTC.

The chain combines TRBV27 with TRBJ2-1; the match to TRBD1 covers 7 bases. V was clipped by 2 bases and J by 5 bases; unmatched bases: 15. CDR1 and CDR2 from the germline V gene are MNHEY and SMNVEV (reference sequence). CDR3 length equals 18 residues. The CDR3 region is CASSLDSRWQGVNNEQFF. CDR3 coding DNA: TGTGCCAGCAGTTTAGATAGCAGGTGGCAGGGGGTTAACAATGAGCAGTTCTTC.

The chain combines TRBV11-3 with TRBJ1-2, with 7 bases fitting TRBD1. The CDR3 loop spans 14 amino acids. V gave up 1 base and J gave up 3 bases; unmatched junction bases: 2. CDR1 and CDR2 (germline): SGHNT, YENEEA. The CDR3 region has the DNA TGTGCCAGCAGCTTAGGGGGGACAGACTATGGCTACACCTTC. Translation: CASSLGGTDYGYTF.

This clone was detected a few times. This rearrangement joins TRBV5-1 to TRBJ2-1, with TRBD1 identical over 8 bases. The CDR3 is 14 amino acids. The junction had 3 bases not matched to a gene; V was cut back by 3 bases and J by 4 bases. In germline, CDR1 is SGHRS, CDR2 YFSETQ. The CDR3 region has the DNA TGCGCCAGCAGCTCGGACAGGGTATACAATGAGCAGTTCTTC. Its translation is CASSSDRVYNEQFF.

CDR3 bases: TGCGCCAGCAGTGAGTCGGTGGGGACTGGGGCCACTGAAGCTTTCTTT. Its protein is CASSESVGTGATEAFF. The chain uses TRBV10-2 and TRBJ1-1, with D perhaps TRBD1 (5 bases). Germline loops: CDR1 WSHSY, CDR2 SAAADI. Trimming removed 0 bases at V and 4 bases at J, with 15 bases between. The CDR3 runs 16 residues.

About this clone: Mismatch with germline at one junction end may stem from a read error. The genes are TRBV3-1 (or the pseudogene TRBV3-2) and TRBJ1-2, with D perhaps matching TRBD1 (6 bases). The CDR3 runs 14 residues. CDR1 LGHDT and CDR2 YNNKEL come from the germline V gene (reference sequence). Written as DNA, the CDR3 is TGTGCCTGCAGCCAACTGGGGGCGTACTATGGCTACACCTTC. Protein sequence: CACSQLGAYYGYTF.

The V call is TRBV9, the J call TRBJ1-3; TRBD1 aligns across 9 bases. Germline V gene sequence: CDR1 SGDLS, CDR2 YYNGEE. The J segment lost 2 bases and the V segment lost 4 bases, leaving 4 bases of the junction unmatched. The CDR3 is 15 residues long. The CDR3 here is CASSRGQGTGNTIYF. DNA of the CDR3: TGTGCCAGCAGCCGGGGACAGGGAACTGGAAACACCATATATTTT.

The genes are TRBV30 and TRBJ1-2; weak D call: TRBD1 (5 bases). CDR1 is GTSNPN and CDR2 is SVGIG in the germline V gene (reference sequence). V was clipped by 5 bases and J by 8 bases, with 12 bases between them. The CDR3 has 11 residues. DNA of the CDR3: TGTGCCTGGGGGACCCTAGGAGGCTACACCTTC. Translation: CAWGTLGGYTF.